The 14 T cell receptor beta chains presented below share a single source sample, sequenced in a study of cytomegalovirus exposure and HLA in healthy donors. With 60 Vbeta and 13 Jbeta primers, the PCR was carried out. The table came from immunoSEQ multiplex PCR; TCRdb's copy has only in-frame clones and leaves some out. The data show around 65,000 clones, roughly two thirds seen once. Material for sequencing was PBMCs. The receptor source for this set is a man between 40 and 49 years old in good health and CMV-seropositive.

With respect to this clone: At one of its ends the junction is not consistent with the germline gene, which may arise from a read error. The rearrangement joins TRBV6-1 to TRBJ2-5, with TRBD1 identical over 9 bases. The CDR3 is 15 amino acids. Germline V gives CDR1 MNHNS, CDR2 SASEGT. CDR3 in amino acids: CASREAAGQGVTQYF. The CDR3, as DNA: TGTGCCAGCAGGGAAGCGGCGGGACAGGGCGTGACCCAGTACTTC.

The chain has TRBV11-2 and TRBJ1-2; 8 bases align to TRBD1. Germline CDR1 SGHAT, CDR2 FQNNGV. V dropped 3 bases and J dropped 4; count of bases not matched to a gene: 4. CDR3 length: 14 amino acids. CDR3 region: CASSFRTGPYGYTF. The DNA for the CDR3 is TGTGCCAGCAGCTTTAGGACAGGGCCCTATGGCTACACCTTC.

The chain couples TRBV6-5 to TRBJ2-1; 13 nucleotides agree with TRBD2. Germline V gives CDR1 MNHEY, CDR2 SVGAGI. This CDR3 contains 16 residues. The trim removed 2 bases at V and 3 bases at J, leaving 1 base unmatched. For the CDR3, the DNA is TGTGCCAGCAGTTACGGACTAGCGGGAGTCTACAATGAGCAGTTCTTC. Encoded protein: CASSYGLAGVYNEQFF.

This clone was seen more than once but under ten times. CDR3 sequence (DNA): TGTGCCAGCAGCTTAGAGACAGGGGGCCTTTATAATTCACCCCTCCACTTT. Its translation is CASSLETGGLYNSPLHF. V is TRBV7-9 and J is TRBJ1-6, with 10 bases fitting TRBD1. Trimming removed 1 base from V and 4 bases from J; junction bases left unmatched: 4. The CDR3 contains 17 residues. Germline V gives CDR1 SEHNR, CDR2 FQNEAQ (reference sequence).

The chain has TRBV6-6 and TRBJ2-5, with TRBD1 matching over 8 bases. The CDR3 covers 15 residues. Germline assignment: CDR1 MNHNY and CDR2 SVGAGI (reference sequence). V was clipped by 5 bases and J by 3 bases; unmatched bases: 8. The CDR3 DNA reads as TGTGCCAGCAGTGGGTTGGGACAGGAAGAAGAGACCCAGTACTTC. Amino acids: CASSGLGQEEETQYF.

The chain is built from TRBV6-5 and TRBJ2-5; 7 nucleotides line up with TRBD1. TRBJ2-7 matches the DNA end more closely, so the J call is doubtful. Germline V lookup: CDR1 MNHEY, CDR2 SVGAGI. The CDR3 has 14 residues. CDR3 loop: CASSTRDRSYEQYF. CDR3 DNA: TGTGCCAGCAGTACCCGGGACAGAAGTTACGAGCAGTACTTC.

This CDR3 reads CASSRYRLAGGEQYF. DNA for the CDR3: TGTGCCAGCAGCCGCTATCGACTAGCGGGCGGCGAGCAGTACTTC. The chain recombines TRBV6-5 with TRBJ2-7, with TRBD2 matching 10 bases. The CDR3 has 15 residues. The germline V gene has CDR1 MNHEY and CDR2 SVGAGI. V was clipped by 6 bases and J by 6 bases; unmatched bases: 11.

The rearrangement links TRBV5-5 to TRBJ1-1; 7 bases are a match to TRBD1. Per the germline V gene, CDR1 is SGHKS and CDR2 is YYEKEE (reference sequence). The CDR3 runs to 14 residues. V shed 4 bases, J shed 0 bases, and the junction held 3 bases outside the gene matches. As DNA, the CDR3 is TGTGCCAGCAGCAGACAGGGAATGAACACTGAAGCTTTCTTT. This codes for CASSRQGMNTEAFF.

The chain couples TRBV7-8 to TRBJ1-4; the D gene is possibly TRBD1 (5 bases). Germline V gene lookup returns CDR1 SGHVS and CDR2 FQNEAQ. Trimming took 1 base from V and 3 from J, leaving 12 bases between them. The CDR3 covers 16 residues. The CDR3 nucleotides are TGTGCCAGCAGCTTAGGGCCGCAGGGTGCTAATGAAAAACTGTTTTTT. This codes for CASSLGPQGANEKLFF.

The chain uses TRBV27 and TRBJ2-1; TRBD1 aligns across 9 bases. After removal of 6 bases from V and 6 bases from J, the junction contained 6 bases not matched to a gene. There are 14 residues in the CDR3. Per the germline V gene, CDR1 is MNHEY and CDR2 is SMNVEV (reference sequence). The CDR3 nucleotides are TGTGCCAGCAGGCGACAGGGGGGATTCAATGAGCAGTTCTTC. The encoded protein is CASRRQGGFNEQFF.

The gene calls are TRBV6-5 and TRBJ2-4; 7 positions agree with TRBD2. CDR1 and CDR2 (germline): MNHEY, SVGAGI. With 5 bases clipped from V and 4 bases from J, the junction kept 8 bases outside the gene matches. There are 15 residues in the CDR3. DNA of the CDR3: TGTGCCAGCAGTACCGGGACTAAGGTGAAAAACATTCAGTACTTC. Amino acids: CASSTGTKVKNIQYF.

The chain's CDR3 is CASSRTGGYGYTF. DNA of the CDR3: TGTGCCAGCAGCCGCACAGGGGGCTATGGCTACACCTTC. The J gene is TRBJ1-2, the V gene TRBV28, with 8 bases fitting TRBD1. The CDR3 length is 13 residues. Germline-derived CDR1 and CDR2 are MDHEN and SYDVKM. The J segment lost 4 bases and the V segment lost 6 bases, leaving 4 bases of the junction unmatched.

The chain uses TRBV27 and TRBJ2-1; 15 nucleotides line up with TRBD2. The CDR3 runs to 16 residues. The V and J ends lost 5 bases and 6 bases, in that order; junction bases with no gene match: 5. CDR1 and CDR2 (germline): MNHEY, SMNVEV (reference sequence). CDR3 coding DNA: TGTGCCAGCAGTAGGACTAGCGGGGGGGCTCCCAATGAGCAGTTCTTC. Translating gives CASSRTSGGAPNEQFF.

In the case of this clone: The same CDR3 is also encoded by other DNA sequences in this sample. The chain recombines TRBV6-5 with TRBJ1-2; D is ambiguous. Trimming took off 4 bases at V and 4 bases at J, with 10 bases between the two ends. CDR3 length equals 13 residues. Germline lookup yields CDR1 MNHEY and CDR2 SVGAGI. CDR3 sequence (DNA): TGTGCCAGCAGTTCGCTCGACTCCTATGGCTACACCTTC. It yields the protein CASSSLDSYGYTF.